These 8 T cell receptor beta chains came from one sample sequenced in a study of siplizumab effects on memory and regulatory T cells. The method was immunoSEQ multiplex PCR; TCRdb's version includes in-frame clones alone and lacks a portion of them. The repertoire consists of approximately 110,000 clones, with under 95% occurring once and the leading ten covering approximately 0.75%. Source material: Tregs sorted from blood. These receptors were taken from a human donor in good health.

The chain is built from TRBV18 and TRBJ2-3, with 7 bases identical to TRBD1. The length of the CDR3 is 15 residues. The V gene end was trimmed by 4 bases and the J gene end by 2 bases; junction bases not matched to a gene: 6. CDR1 KGHSH and CDR2 LQKENI come from the germline V gene. The CDR3 spells CASSLVQGTTDTQYF. The CDR3 nucleotides read TGTGCCAGCTCACTAGTACAGGGGACCACAGATACGCAGTATTTT.

The V gene is TRBV4-1, the J gene TRBJ1-5, with a weak D call TRBD1 (5 bases). With 0 bases removed from V and 4 bases from J, the gap between germline ends came to 13 bases. Per the germline V gene, CDR1 is MGHRA and CDR2 is YSYEKL. This CDR3 is built from 16 residues. CDR3: CASSQDGGPQNQPQHF. The CDR3 DNA is TGCGCCAGCAGCCAAGATGGGGGACCACAGAATCAGCCCCAGCATTTT.

The rearrangement joins TRBV5-1 to TRBJ1-2; D not certain. The CDR3 contains 15 residues. The germline V gene has CDR1 SGHRS and CDR2 YFSETQ. V gave up 4 bases and J gave up 4 bases, with 17 bases separating them. In nucleotides, the CDR3 is TGCGCCAGCAGCGCGAACAGCGTAGATTTCTATGGCTACACCTTC. Its protein product is CASSANSVDFYGYTF.

The chain carries TRBV2 and TRBJ1-1; no definite D call. CDR1 is SNHLY and CDR2 is FYNNEI in the germline V gene. V gave up 6 bases and J gave up 2 bases, with 13 bases separating them. CDR3 length: 14 residues. The CDR3: CASRGSMVNTEAFF. CDR3 nucleotides: TGTGCCAGCAGGGGATCCATGGTTAACACTGAAGCTTTCTTT.

V and J are TRBV7-2 and TRBJ2-1; 8 bases line up with TRBD2. V shed 8 bases and J 4 bases; nucleotides not matched to a gene: 10. The CDR3 runs to 15 residues. The germline V gene encodes CDR1 SGHTA and CDR2 FQGNSA. The CDR3 DNA reads TGTGCCAGCGCCCCGGGGGGGGCCCCATACAATGAGCAGTTCTTC. This translates into CASAPGGAPYNEQFF.

The chain employs TRBV18 and TRBJ2-1, with TRBD2 matching 11 bases. Germline CDR1 and CDR2: KGHSH and LQKENI. CDR3 length: 15 residues. The trim removed 3 bases at V and 12 bases at J, leaving 10 bases unmatched. This CDR3 is CASSPGLAENLGQFF. CDR3 sequence (DNA): TGTGCCAGCTCACCGGGACTAGCGGAAAATCTGGGGCAGTTCTTC.

The CDR3 nucleotides read TGTGCCAGCAGTTACTTGTGGTGGGAGACCCAGTACTTC. Amino acid sequence: CASSYLWWETQYF. The chain couples TRBV6-5 to TRBJ2-5, with no clear D. Germline-derived CDR1 and CDR2 are MNHEY and SVGAGI. The ends were cut back, 1 base at V and 5 bases at J, with 8 bases in the middle. This CDR3 is 13 amino acids long.

The chain uses TRBV7-9 and TRBJ1-3, with TRBD1 matching over 9 bases. Germline CDR1 reads SEHNR; CDR2 reads FQNEAQ (reference sequence). The V and J ends lost 2 bases and 4 bases, in that order; junction bases with no gene match: 6. This CDR3 contains 16 residues. The CDR3: CASSLRAGTGGNTIYF. The CDR3 region has the DNA TGTGCCAGCAGCTTACGGGCAGGGACAGGGGGAAACACCATATATTTT. Looking up the rest from reference TRBV7-9 and TRBJ1-3 gives the full variable domain: DTGVSQNPRHKITKRGQNVTFRCDPISEHNRLYWYRQTLGQGPEFLTYFQNEAQLEKSRLLSDRFSAERPKGSFSTLEIQRTEQGDSAMYLCASSLRAGTGGNTIYFGEGSWLTVV.